A selection of T cell receptor beta chains follows, all from one sample in a study of T cells in Graves' hyperthyroidism and ophthalmopathy. TCRdb re-analysed the multiplex PCR reads in MiXCR, keeping a single row per CDR3 protein. The sample consists of tens of thousands of distinct CDR3 sequences, about 53% of them appearing once. Material for sequencing was blood. The source is a woman aged 55-70 years with Graves' ophthalmopathy. CDR3s leave out the opening cysteine and the closing phenylalanine or tryptophan. Clone size is shown for a subset of rows, as once, few, many or a class of expanded clone.

>many|TRBV6-5
ASSYSVTANSPLH
>.|TRBV7-9
ASSLALTYNEQF
>many|TRBV6-2/TRBV6-3
ATLTDNYGYT
>.|TRBV6-6
ASSYDRDIEKY
>many|TRBV14
ASSQVRTGLAF
>.|TRBV20-1
SARSGSSQPRH
>.|TRBV5-6
ASSLGGGHGYT
>many|TRBV7-8
ASSRREGTISEQY
>once|TRBV7-3
ASSLRAGGPDTQY
>.|TRBV5-1
ASSSGTSGGALNEQF
>many|TRBV14
ASRSSGGAGRSYNEQF
>many|TRBV7-7
ASSPPQANSGNTIY
>.|TRBV7-7
ASSPGLAGNNEQF
>.|TRBV20-1
RPEMNTEAF
>.|TRBV15
ATSITSGGRNNTQY
>.|TRBV7-9
ASSQAATGNTGELF
>many|TRBV30
ACTTSGGYGYT
>.|TRBV5-5
ASSSDGDSGGYT
>many|TRBV27
ATVGTLPYEQY
>.|TRBV6-1
ASRKQGGSGRGEQY
>.|TRBV10-3
AISDRESQPQH
>many|TRBV7-2
ASSLVGLARSGANVLT
>.|TRBV20-1
SAPGQGVDGYT
>.|TRBV19
ASSSWSGEKLF
>.|TRBV2
AALGFQETQY
>many|TRBV7-2
ASSLSGGETQY
>few|TRBV7-2
ASSLESDTQY
>many|TRBV6-6
ASSRPSQSGSSADTQY
>many|TRBV7-2
ASSGQVNQPQH